The 10 T cell receptor beta chains below were found in one sample sequenced in a study of identical twins' blood T cells. A single record per CDR3 protein comes from TCRdb applying MiXCR to the 5' RACE reads. In the table there are around 380,000 distinct CDR3 sequences, about 28% of which are singletons. The sequenced sample was PBMCs. Source of these receptors: a woman between 18 and 55 years old in good health.

This clonotype was recorded many times. The V gene is TRBV14, the J gene TRBJ2-7; D may be TRBD1 or TRBD2 (6 bases each). The V gene lost 2 bases and the J gene lost 4 bases, with 12 bases spanning the gap. CDR3 length: 14 amino acids. CDR1 is SGHDN, CDR2 FVKESK, per germline. CDR3: CASSQRGVSYEQYF. CDR3 bases: TGTGCCAGCAGCCAAAGGGGGGTCTCTTACGAGCAGTACTTC.

V usage is TRBV7-9 and J usage is TRBJ2-7, with D perhaps matching TRBD1 (6 bases). Trimming removed 3 bases from V and 0 bases from J, with 12 bases in between. This CDR3 spans 15 amino acids. The germline V gene encodes CDR1 SEHNR and CDR2 FQNEAQ (reference sequence). CDR3 sequence: CASSFVGAGSYEQYF. CDR3 sequence (DNA): TGTGCCAGCAGCTTTGTGGGGGCAGGCTCCTACGAGCAGTACTTC.

The table lists this clonotype with a few counts. The chain recombines TRBV11-2 with TRBJ2-1; TRBD2 matches 7 bases. The CDR3 has 14 amino acids. CDR1 is SGHAT and CDR2 is FQNNGV in the germline V gene. Unmatched junction bases numbered 4, after V lost 8 bases and J lost 0 bases. The CDR3 protein is CASLGGSSYNEQFF. The CDR3 coding sequence is TGTGCCAGCTTGGGAGGGAGCTCCTACAATGAGCAGTTCTTC.

The chain carries TRBV12-3 or TRBV12-4 and TRBJ2-1; D gene unclear. This CDR3 contains 12 residues. Between the trimmed V and J ends, which lost 0 bases and 10 bases, there was a span of 7 bases. CDR3 protein: CASSLAVLEQFF. In DNA, the CDR3 is TGTGCCAGCAGTTTAGCGGTGCTGGAGCAGTTCTTC.

J is TRBJ2-1 and V is TRBV9; D remains unclear. Between the trimmed V and J ends, which lost 0 bases and 6 bases, there was a span of 16 bases. CDR1 is SGDLS and CDR2 is YYNGEE in the germline V gene. The CDR3 length is 16 residues. The CDR3 region is CASSVDVTEPRNEQFF. CDR3 sequence (DNA): TGTGCCAGCAGCGTAGACGTAACGGAACCTCGCAATGAGCAGTTCTTC.

Comment on this clonotype: Being one base from a much bigger clone, this may be a read error. The rearrangement joins TRBV14 to TRBJ1-2, with D perhaps matching TRBD1 (5 bases). There are 12 residues in the CDR3. From germline, CDR1 is SGHDN and CDR2 FVKESK. The CDR3 is CACSSTAYGYTF. CDR3 DNA sequence: TGTGCCTGCAGCTCGACAGCCTATGGCTACACCTTC.

In this sample, this clonotype turned up a few times. V usage is TRBV19 and J usage is TRBJ1-1; tentative D call: TRBD1 (6 bases). Germline V CDR1 and CDR2: LNHDA, SQIVND (reference sequence). The CDR3 spans 14 residues. V was cut by 6 bases and J by 9 bases, with 20 bases left in between. CDR3 nucleotide sequence: TGTGCCAGTAGCGGAGGGGGGACCGTCCCGAAAGCTTTCTTT. Protein product: CASSGGGTVPKAFF.

The V gene is TRBV7-2, the J gene TRBJ1-1; tentative D call: TRBD1 (6 bases). The ends were cut back, 8 bases at V and 0 bases at J, with 16 bases in the middle. This CDR3 has 15 amino acids. Per the germline V gene, CDR1 is SGHTA and CDR2 is FQGNSA. This CDR3 reads CASLTDRQVNTEAFF. CDR3 DNA: TGTGCCAGCTTAACTGATAGACAGGTGAACACTGAAGCTTTCTTT.

This clonotype was picked up a small number of times. This chain connects TRBV4-2 to TRBJ1-2, with D perhaps matching TRBD1 (5 bases). Germline CDR1 LGHNA, CDR2 YNFKEQ. The CDR3 sequence is 16 residues long. Trimming stripped 4 bases from V and 4 bases from J, with 19 bases between. Here the CDR3 reads CASSPTAGLGIYGYTF. Here the CDR3 DNA reads TGTGCCAGCAGCCCCACTGCAGGGCTGGGTATCTATGGCTACACCTTC.

The table lists this clonotype with a few counts. The V gene is TRBV7-9, the J gene TRBJ2-1; 8 bases align to TRBD1. Germline V gene sequence: CDR1 SEHNR, CDR2 FQNEAQ (reference sequence). V lost 3 bases to trimming and J lost 12 bases; unmatched junction nucleotides: 10. There are 14 residues in the CDR3. The CDR3 protein is CASSFWGQESGQFF. The CDR3 DNA reads as TGTGCCAGCAGCTTCTGGGGACAGGAATCAGGGCAGTTCTTC.